This T cell receptor (beta chain) stems from a study of CXCR3-negative and CXCR3-positive naive CD8 T cells. Looked up from germline, CDR1 is MGHRA and CDR2 is YSYEKL. This CDR3 comprises 13 residues. Carrying UMI labels, the TRB cDNA libraries were prepared through 5' RACE. Following a re-call of the 5' RACE reads, TCRdb has one entry per CDR3 protein and lacks DNA. Its table lists 43,000 or so distinct CDR3 sequences. Triplicate sorts of 250,000 to 350,000 cells per CD8+ subset. The chain combines TRBV4-1 with TRBJ1-1; TCRdb calls TRBD1, which cannot be checked without DNA. The receptor was derived from a human donor in good health. Some clones in this sample may be carry-over from other donors' samples. The sample taken for sequencing was naive CXCR3- CD8+ T cells from blood. Sample subset: CD45RO-CCR7+CD27+CD95- naive CD8+ T cells lacking CXCR3 (TNR3-). The CDR3 here is CASRGQGGTEAFF.